This T cell receptor (beta chain) is from a study of shared clonotypes between healthy human individuals. Together with CD45RO+ cells, CCR7-negative CD45RA+ TemRA cells were included in CD8 memory. A note on this clone: Its antigen is not known.

Sequenced by immunoSEQ multiplex PCR; TCRdb stores in-frame clones only, minus some. Found here are about 110,000 clones, more than 65% of them singletons; the top ten hold more than 20%. The germline V gene has CDR1 SGHRS and CDR2 YFSETQ. This CDR3 spans 16 amino acids. The V gene end was trimmed by 4 bases and the J gene end by 4 bases; junction bases not matched to a gene: 7. The study's findings and limits: A handful of donors held about 4.5% of naive CD4 clonotypes in common. Among the subsets, naive ones generally showed larger estimated richness than memory ones.

The clonotype originates from a woman aged 25 to 45 in good health. Sequenced: memory CD8+ T cells sorted from blood. Subset: CD45RO+ cells pooled with CCR7-negative TemRA cells. The rearrangement uses TRBV5-1 and TRBJ2-5; 13 nucleotides line up with TRBD2. The CDR3 DNA is TGCGCCAGCAGCATGAGACTAGCGGGAGGTGGAGAGACCCAGTACTTC. Amino acids: CASSMRLAGGGETQYF. The entire variable domain, with the rest obtained from reference TRBV5-1 and TRBJ2-5, is as follows: KAGVTQTPRYLIKTRGQQVTLSCSPISGHRSVSWYQQTPGQGLQFLFEYFSETQRNKGNFPGRFSGRQFSNSRSEMNVSTLELGDSALYLCASSMRLAGGGETQYFGPGTRLLVL.